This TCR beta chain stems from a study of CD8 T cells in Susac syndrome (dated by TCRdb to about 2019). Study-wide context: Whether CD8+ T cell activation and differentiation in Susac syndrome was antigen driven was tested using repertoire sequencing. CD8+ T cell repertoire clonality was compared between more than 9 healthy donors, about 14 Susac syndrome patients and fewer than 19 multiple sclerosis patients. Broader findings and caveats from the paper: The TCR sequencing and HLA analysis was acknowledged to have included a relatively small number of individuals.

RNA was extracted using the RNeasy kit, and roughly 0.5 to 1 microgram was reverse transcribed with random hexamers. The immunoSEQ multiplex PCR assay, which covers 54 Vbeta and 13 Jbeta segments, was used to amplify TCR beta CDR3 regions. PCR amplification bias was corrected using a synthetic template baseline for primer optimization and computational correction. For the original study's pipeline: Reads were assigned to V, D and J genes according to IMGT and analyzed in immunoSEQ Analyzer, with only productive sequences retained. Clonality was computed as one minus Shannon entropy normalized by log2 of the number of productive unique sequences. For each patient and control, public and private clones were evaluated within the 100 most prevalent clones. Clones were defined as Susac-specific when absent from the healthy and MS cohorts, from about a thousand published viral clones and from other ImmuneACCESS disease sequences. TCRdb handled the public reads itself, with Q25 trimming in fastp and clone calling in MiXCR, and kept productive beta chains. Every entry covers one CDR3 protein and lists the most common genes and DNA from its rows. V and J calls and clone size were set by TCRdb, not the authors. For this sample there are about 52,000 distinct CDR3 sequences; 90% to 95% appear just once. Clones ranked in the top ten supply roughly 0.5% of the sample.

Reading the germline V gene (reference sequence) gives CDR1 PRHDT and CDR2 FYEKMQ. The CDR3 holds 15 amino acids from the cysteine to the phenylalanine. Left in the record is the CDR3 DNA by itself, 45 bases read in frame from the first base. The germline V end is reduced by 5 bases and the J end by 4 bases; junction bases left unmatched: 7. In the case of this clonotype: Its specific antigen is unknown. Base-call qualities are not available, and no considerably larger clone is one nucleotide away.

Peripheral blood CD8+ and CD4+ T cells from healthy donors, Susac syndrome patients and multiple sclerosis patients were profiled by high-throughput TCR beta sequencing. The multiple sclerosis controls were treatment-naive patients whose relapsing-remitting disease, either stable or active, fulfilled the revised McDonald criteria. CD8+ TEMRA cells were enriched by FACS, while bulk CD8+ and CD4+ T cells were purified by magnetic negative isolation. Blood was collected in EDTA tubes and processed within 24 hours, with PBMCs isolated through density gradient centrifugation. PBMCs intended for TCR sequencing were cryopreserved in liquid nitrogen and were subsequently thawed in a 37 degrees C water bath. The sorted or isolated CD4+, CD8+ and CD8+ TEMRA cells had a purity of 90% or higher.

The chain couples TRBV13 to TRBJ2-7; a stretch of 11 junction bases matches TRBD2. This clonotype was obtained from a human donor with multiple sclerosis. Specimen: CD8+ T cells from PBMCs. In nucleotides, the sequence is TGTGCCAGCAGCCCAACGGGACTAGCGGAATACGAGCAGTACTTC. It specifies CASSPTGLAEYEQYF.